This T cell receptor beta chain was observed in a study of CD8 T cell repertoires and HIV-1 epitope variants. Study overall: Each of Twenty-five Gag and Nef epitope peptides stimulated a separate culture. Epitopes were three Gag families plus Nef HW9 and YT9. Study-wide results and limits: Only beta chains were identified, marking proliferation to antigen, not function.

Comment on this clone: Its cognate antigen is unknown.

Clones were sequenced by immunoSEQ multiplex PCR, and TCRdb holds only the in-frame ones, with some missing. This table holds 5,000 or so clones, 55% to 70% found once. The sequencing sample was made of cultured CD8+ T cells derived from PBMCs. The origin of this receptor is a male donor with HIV.

The CDR3 loop is CASSLSRVPAKAFF. The CDR3 DNA reads as TGTGCCAGCAGTTTATCTCGGGTCCCGGCAAAAGCTTTCTTT. The chain couples TRBV28 to TRBJ1-1; D ambiguous. CDR1 is MDHEN, CDR2 SYDVKM, per germline. The V and J ends lost 1 base and 9 bases respectively, with 15 bases between them. CDR3 length: 14 amino acids.